Listed below are T cell receptor beta chains from one sample, sequenced in a study of post-analysis software for immune sequencing data. MiXCR, run by TCRdb on the PCR reads, gives a single entry per CDR3 protein. In the table there are about 820,000 distinct CDR3 sequences, under 70% of which are singletons. Input material: blood. The receptor set was obtained from a girl between 5 and 17 years old with multiple sclerosis. The CDR3 runs from the conserved cysteine through the conserved F or W. A D gene is named only where the DNA matches it firmly. Clone size is stated in some rows and not others, as once, few, many or a class when expanded.

clone size	V gene	J gene	D gene	CDR3 protein	CDR3 DNA
few	TRBV6-1	TRBJ1-1	-	CASSEAGPQTEAFF	TGTGCCAGCAGTGAAGCGGGGCCACAAACTGAAGCTTTCTTT
-	TRBV29-1	TRBJ1-2	TRBD1	CSVPGTGLDGYTF	TGCAGCGTGCCCGGGACAGGGCTCGATGGCTACACCTTC
-	TRBV29-1	TRBJ2-5	-	CSVGLRALETQYF	TGCAGCGTTGGGCTCAGGGCGTTAGAGACCCAGTACTTC
few	TRBV5-6	TRBJ1-2	-	CASSLEGTANYGYTF	TGTGCCAGCAGCTTGGAGGGGACGGCTAACTATGGCTACACCTTC
few	TRBV7-7	TRBJ2-5	TRBD1	CASSLDRGIETQYF	TGTGCCAGCAGCCTGGACAGGGGAATAGAGACCCAGTACTTC
-	TRBV2	TRBJ1-2	TRBD1	CASMGQPSPYGYTF	TGTGCCAGCATGGGACAGCCATCCCCTTATGGCTACACCTTC
-	TRBV7-2	TRBJ2-1	TRBD2	CASSPLRGGGGNEQFF	TGTGCCAGCAGCCCACTAAGGGGCGGGGGGGGGAATGAGCAGTTCTTC
few	TRBV7-9	TRBJ2-3	-	CASSVRATGIADTQYF	TGTGCCAGCAGTGTCCGGGCCACAGGGATCGCAGATACGCAGTATTTT
-	TRBV29-1	TRBJ2-1	-	CSVVFSGFYNEQFF	TGCAGTGTTGTTTTCAGCGGTTTCTACAATGAGCAGTTCTTC
-	TRBV5-1	TRBJ2-1	TRBD1	CASSQGQGMPNEQFF	TGCGCCAGCAGCCAGGGACAGGGTATGCCCAATGAGCAGTTCTTC
-	TRBV20-1	TRBJ1-6	-	CSARGPGTTFSSYNSPLHF	TGCAGTGCTAGGGGACCCGGGACCACCTTTAGCTCCTATAATTCACCCCTCCACTTT
-	TRBV7-9	TRBJ2-5	TRBD2	CASSHAGGWETQYF	TGTGCCAGCAGCCACGCGGGGGGCTGGGAGACCCAGTACTTC
-	TRBV5-1	TRBJ1-1	-	CASSLAMGTENTEAFF	TGCGCCAGCAGCTTGGCCATGGGGACGGAGAACACTGAAGCTTTCTTT
-	TRBV20-1	TRBJ2-7	-	CSATPSDSPPYEQYF	TGCAGTGCTACCCCCAGTGATTCCCCTCCCTACGAGCAGTACTTC
few	TRBV27	TRBJ2-7	-	CASSPMGLYEQYF	TGTGCCAGCAGTCCTATGGGCCTCTACGAGCAGTACTTC
-	TRBV6-5	TRBJ2-1	TRBD2	CASLAGGHYNEQFF	TGTGCCAGCCTAGCGGGGGGACATTACAATGAGCAGTTCTTC
-	TRBV20-1	TRBJ2-7	-	CSARDMKTGQWYEQYF	TGCAGTGCTAGAGATATGAAAACAGGGCAGTGGTACGAGCAGTACTTC
-	TRBV29-1	TRBJ1-2	-	CSVVGLAGNVYGYTF	TGCAGCGTTGTTGGATTGGCAGGGAATGTCTATGGCTACACCTTC
-	TRBV2	TRBJ2-1	TRBD1	CASSGTGGNEQFF	TGTGCCAGCAGTGGGACAGGGGGGAATGAGCAGTTCTTC
few	TRBV20-1	TRBJ2-5	-	CSAREGRAGQETQYF	TGCAGTGCTAGAGAGGGCAGGGCTGGGCAAGAGACCCAGTACTTC
-	TRBV5-1	TRBJ1-1	-	CASSLDPFDFRTEAFF	TGCGCCAGCAGCTTGGACCCGTTTGACTTTCGCACTGAAGCTTTCTTT
few	TRBV7-9	TRBJ2-3	-	CASSPGEDTQYF	TGTGCCAGCAGCCCAGGGGAGGATACGCAGTATTTT
-	TRBV3-1	TRBJ2-7	-	CASSQAGQGPYEQYF	TGTGCCAGCAGCCAAGCCGGGCAGGGCCCCTACGAGCAGTACTTC
few	TRBV10-3	TRBJ2-5	-	CAIRGGPQETQYF	TGTGCCATCCGGGGCGGGCCCCAAGAGACCCAGTACTTC
-	TRBV9	TRBJ2-1	-	CASSATKFDEQFF	TGTGCCAGCAGCGCTACTAAATTTGATGAGCAGTTCTTC
few	TRBV9	TRBJ2-7	-	CASSVGVGTSYEQYF	TGTGCCAGCAGCGTAGGGGTCGGGACTTCCTACGAGCAGTACTTC
once	TRBV29-1	TRBJ2-7	-	CSVFTVYEQYF	TGCAGCGTTTTTACAGTTTACGAGCAGTACTTC
once	TRBV12-3/TRBV12-4	TRBJ1-2	TRBD1	CASSPADRAGYTF	TGTGCCAGCAGTCCTGCGGACAGGGCTGGCTACACCTTC
-	TRBV15	TRBJ2-5	-	CATSRDNPTQETQYF	TGTGCCACCAGCAGAGATAACCCAACTCAAGAGACCCAGTACTTC
-	TRBV29-1	TRBJ1-1	-	CSGTANTEAFF	TGCAGCGGGACAGCGAACACTGAAGCTTTCTTT
few	TRBV15	TRBJ1-2	-	CATSRDPQGNGYTF	TGTGCCACCAGCAGAGATCCGCAGGGGAATGGCTACACCTTC
-	TRBV18	TRBJ2-4	-	CASSPLMGPVTGNIQYF	TGTGCCAGCTCACCACTTATGGGACCCGTGACCGGAAACATTCAGTACTTC
-	TRBV7-9	TRBJ2-1	-	CASSFSRGLGQFF	TGTGCCAGCAGCTTTTCGAGGGGTTTAGGGCAGTTCTTC
-	TRBV6-6	TRBJ1-1	-	CASSGEDWVNTEAFF	TGTGCCAGCAGTGGAGAGGACTGGGTGAACACTGAAGCTTTCTTT
-	TRBV3-1	TRBJ2-4	TRBD2	CASSPRLAVAKNIQYF	TGTGCCAGCAGCCCAAGACTAGCAGTAGCCAAAAACATTCAGTACTTC
-	TRBV29-1	TRBJ1-1	-	CSVSTAGGQFTEAFF	TGCAGCGTCTCGACGGCGGGAGGACAGTTCACTGAAGCTTTCTTT
-	TRBV12-3/TRBV12-4	TRBJ1-1	-	CASSPGANTEAFF	TGTGCCAGCTCTCCGGGGGCCAACACTGAAGCTTTCTTT
-	TRBV4-1	TRBJ1-2	TRBD1	CASSPGTVFNYGYTF	TGCGCCAGCAGCCCCGGGACAGTCTTCAACTATGGCTACACCTTC
few	TRBV5-5	TRBJ2-1	-	CASSLLQGFANEQFF	TGTGCCAGCAGCCTACTACAGGGTTTTGCGAATGAGCAGTTCTTC
few	TRBV7-9	TRBJ2-5	TRBD1	CASSKDRGETQYF	TGTGCCAGCAGCAAGGACAGGGGTGAGACCCAGTACTTC
once	TRBV20-1	TRBJ2-5	-	CSAKDRDLEETQYF	TGCAGTGCTAAAGACCGGGACTTAGAAGAGACCCAGTACTTC
-	TRBV7-2	TRBJ1-2	TRBD1	CASSSGGQGSYGYTF	TGTGCCAGCAGCTCAGGGGGACAGGGGAGCTATGGCTACACCTTC
-	TRBV20-1	TRBJ1-2	TRBD1	CSASGQVMGYTF	TGCAGCGCTAGTGGACAGGTCATGGGCTACACCTTC
-	TRBV20-1	TRBJ2-7	TRBD2	CSARVPGGNYEQYF	TGCAGTGCTAGAGTGCCGGGGGGGAACTACGAGCAGTACTTC
-	TRBV20-1	TRBJ2-1	TRBD2	CSASRLAGGNNEQFF	TGCAGTGCTAGCCGACTAGCGGGGGGCAACAATGAGCAGTTCTTC
-	TRBV9	TRBJ1-2	-	CASSVGPQPGPNYGYTF	TGTGCCAGCAGCGTAGGTCCCCAACCGGGACCGAACTATGGCTACACCTTC
-	TRBV7-6	TRBJ2-3	TRBD2	CASSLESGASTDTQYF	TGTGCCAGCAGCTTAGAGAGCGGGGCTAGCACAGATACGCAGTATTTT
few	TRBV29-1	TRBJ2-1	-	CSARPATSGGNEQFF	TGCAGCGCCCGACCGGCCACGTCTGGAGGCAATGAGCAGTTCTTC
-	TRBV12-3/TRBV12-4	TRBJ2-7	-	CASSLSPRSNEQYF	TGTGCCAGCAGTTTGTCCCCCAGGTCAAACGAGCAGTACTTC